The source of this TCR beta chain is a study of T cell responses to AZD1222 COVID-19 vaccine. The CDR3 covers 14 residues. The J segment lost 5 bases and the V segment lost 4 bases, leaving 8 bases of the junction unmatched. Germline CDR1 and CDR2: SGHRS and YFSETQ. The protocol was immunoSEQ multiplex PCR, while the TCRdb copy is restricted to in-frame clones and leaves out a portion. The sample yields 150,000 to 200,000 clones, 94% seen once. The chain links TRBV5-1 to TRBJ1-2, with TRBD1 matching over 7 bases. Sample: peripheral blood, taken on day 0 of AZD1222 vaccination. The receptor was derived from an adult in good health. The CDR3 coding sequence is TGCGCCAGCAGCGCCGGACGGGGACAGTATGGCTACACCTTC. Translating it yields CASSAGRGQYGYTF.